The clone carrying this T cell receptor beta chain came up once. Its target is not known. Some clones are missing from TCRdb's copy, which holds only in-frame ones; the method was immunoSEQ multiplex PCR. The data contain 50,000 to 70,000 clones, under 85% of them singletons. These data belong to a study of a mutant IDH1 vaccine in newly diagnosed glioma. Looking at the study overall: Vaccinations were initiated 4-6 weeks following radiotherapy alone, or were given together with temozolomide cycles. Study-level points and caveats: Detectable vaccine-induced immune responses arose in 93.3% of patients.

V lost 7 bases, J lost 5 bases, and 14 bases lay in between. This CDR3 contains 14 residues. Germline lookup yields CDR1 SNHLY and CDR2 FYNNEI. Described time point: week 35, safety follow-up. Vaccine doses each comprised 300 ug of mutant IDH1 20-mer peptide, with topical imiquimod. Patients came in for eight vaccinations, in weeks 1, 3, 5, 7, 11, 15, 19 and 23. Sequenced material: PBMCs, taken from a glioma patient whose treatment included an IDH1 peptide vaccine. The clonotype comes from a man over 45 with glioma. V is TRBV2 and J is TRBJ1-4; D is unresolved. The CDR3 DNA sequence: TGTGCCAGCACCAGGACGGCTGGGAATGAAAAACTGTTTTTT. Translation: CASTRTAGNEKLFF.